The 10 T cell receptor beta chains listed next were all sequenced from one sample in a study of blood T cells in healthy people across ages. The second PCR ran about 6 to 12 cycles with a sample-barcoded 5' primer and J-beta primers. TCRdb fed the 5' RACE reads into MiXCR, producing one record per CDR3 protein. The table lists about 590,000 distinct CDR3 sequences, under 30% of them singletons. The sample consisted of blood. The receptors shown here come from a woman of 80 years or more in good health.

In regard to this clonotype: A much more abundant neighbour one base away suggests this may be a read error. In DNA form, the CDR3 reads TGTGCCAGCAGCCAAGGGATGGGGACAGGGGGTACTGGGGCCAACGTCCGGACTTTC. Translating it yields CASSQGMGTGGTGANVRTF. The J gene is TRBJ2-6, the V gene TRBV4-2; 11 bases agree with TRBD1. This CDR3 has 19 amino acids. Germline V CDR1 and CDR2: LGHNA, YNFKEQ.

The table lists this clonotype with a count of one. The rearrangement uses TRBV7-2 and TRBJ2-1, with TRBD2 matching over 8 bases. Germline V lookup: CDR1 SGHTA, CDR2 FQGNSA. J lost 12 bases, V lost 7 bases, and 14 bases had no gene match. CDR3 length: 14 amino acids. The CDR3 sequence: CASTLTVGGETQFF. Here the CDR3 DNA reads TGTGCCAGCACCCTTACGGTCGGGGGGGAGACGCAGTTCTTC.

The chain couples TRBV29-1 to TRBJ2-1; TRBD1 matches at 8 bases. J gave up 4 bases and V 6 bases, and 8 bases lay outside the gene matches. The CDR3 spans 14 residues. The V gene's germline CDR1 is SQVTM and CDR2 ANQGSEA. The CDR3 bases are TGCAGCGTGGCCCGGACAGGGAGATACAATGAGCAGTTCTTC. Translating it yields CSVARTGRYNEQFF.

This clonotype was counted many times. V and J are TRBV19 and TRBJ2-3; 8 bases map to TRBD2. The CDR3 is 15 residues long. The J segment lost 4 bases and the V segment lost 9 bases, leaving 12 bases of the junction unmatched. CDR1 is LNHDA and CDR2 is SQIVND in the germline V gene (reference sequence). CDR3 region: CASKPPGLGADTQYF. The CDR3, as DNA: TGTGCCAGCAAACCCCCGGGACTAGGGGCAGATACGCAGTATTTT.

In its sample, this clonotype was seen many times. J is TRBJ1-1 and V is TRBV12-3 or TRBV12-4, with D tentatively TRBD1 (5 bases). V lost 2 bases and J lost 11, with 24 bases in between. CDR3 length equals 16 residues. The CDR3 reads CASSLLPLGAPTGAFF. The CDR3 coding sequence is TGTGCCAGCAGTTTATTGCCCTTAGGGGCGCCCACTGGGGCTTTCTTT.

The rearrangement joins TRBV29-1 to TRBJ2-1, with 7 bases that match TRBD1. The CDR3 runs 13 residues. Germline CDR1 is SQVTM and CDR2 is ANQGSEA. V dropped 7 bases and J dropped 6; count of bases not matched to a gene: 9. Here the CDR3 reads CSGSRGGGNEQFF. CDR3 sequence (DNA): TGCAGCGGGAGCCGAGGGGGCGGCAATGAGCAGTTCTTC.

The table lists this clonotype with a few counts. This chain links TRBV13 with TRBJ2-7; TRBD2 might be the D (6 bases). Trimming cost V 1 base and J 7 bases, with 11 bases left between them. Per the germline V gene, CDR1 is PRHDT and CDR2 is FYEKMQ (reference sequence). The CDR3 totals 13 residues. CDR3 sequence reads: CASSLVGGGEQYF. The CDR3 DNA reads TGTGCCAGCAGCTTAGTGGGGGGAGGTGAGCAGTACTTC.

This clonotype has at least ten counts. The chain links TRBV7-8 to TRBJ2-1; no clear D gene. The CDR3 covers 17 residues. Trimming took 2 bases from V and 0 from J, leaving 14 bases between them. Germline CDR1 and CDR2: SGHVS and FQNEAQ. CDR3 sequence (DNA): TGTGCCAGCAGCTTATCCGCTCGGACGGGCTCCTACAATGAGCAGTTCTTC. Protein sequence: CASSLSARTGSYNEQFF. The full variable domain, with the rest looked up from reference TRBV7-8 and TRBJ2-1, is GAGVSQSPRYKVAKRGQDVALRCDPISGHVSLFWYQQALGQGPEFLTYFQNEAQLDKSGLPSDRFFAERPEGSVSTLKIQRTQQEDSAVYLCASSLSARTGSYNEQFFGPGTRLTVL.

This clonotype was detected ten times or more. The chain couples TRBV10-3 to TRBJ2-1, with TRBD2 matching 8 bases. The length of the CDR3 is 13 residues. Germline assignment: CDR1 ENHRY and CDR2 SYGVKD. With 3 bases clipped from V and 6 bases from J, the junction kept 1 base outside the gene matches. The CDR3 bases are TGTGCCATCAGTGAACGGGGGGGCAATGAGCAGTTCTTC. This sequence encodes CAISERGGNEQFF.

Details on this clonotype: Mismatch with germline at one junction end may stem from a read error. V gene TRBV5-1 combines with J gene TRBJ2-7; the match to TRBD1 covers 10 bases. The last part of the DNA fits TRBJ2-5 better; the J call may be wrong. This CDR3 spans 15 amino acids. Germline CDR1 reads SGHRS; CDR2 reads YFSETQ. The CDR3: CTSSQPGQGRETQYF. CDR3 nucleotide sequence: TGCACCAGCAGCCAACCGGGACAGGGGAGAGAGACCCAGTACTTC.